The present entry profiles one TCR beta chain with its context. This clonotype showed up many times. The antigen this receptor binds is unknown. Per-base qualities were not stored, and no clone one base away is much larger. V is pruned by 3 bases and J by 2 bases, leaving 6 bases of the junction without a gene match. CDR1 SGHRS and CDR2 YFSETQ were looked up in the germline V gene. Its CDR3 holds 17 amino acids, cysteine through phenylalanine. Only the CDR3 DNA is retained, 51 bases long and in frame from the first base. Library preparation used RT-PCR. The listed sequencing device is NextSeq 550. Through fastp at Q25 and MiXCR, TCRdb rebuilt clones from the public reads, retaining in-frame beta chains. Rows with a matching CDR3 protein are joined into one entry that keeps the most common DNA and genes. This sample comprises 25,000 to 30,000 distinct CDR3 sequences, around 7.4% of them detected only once. 45% to 60% of the sample lies in the top ten.

This sample stems from a study of patients and donors after allogeneic stem cell transplantation (dated by TCRdb to 2018 to 2020). In this chain, TRBV5-1 is recombined with TRBJ2-5, and TRBD2 matches 14 of the central bases. The clonotype comes from a human donor who was either an allogeneic HSCT recipient or a stem cell or donor lymphocyte infusion donor (not recorded which). It is not recorded whose cells these are; they may come from a transplant donor. Sample: blood, either unsorted or a sorted T cell fraction (not recorded which). CDR3 region: CASSSGTSGGLQETQYF. The bases are TGCGCCAGCAGCTCTGGGACTAGCGGGGGACTTCAAGAGACCCAGTACTTC.